This T cell receptor beta chain appears in the sequencing data of a study of graft-versus-host responses after intestinal transplantation. Some clones are missing from TCRdb's copy, which holds only in-frame ones; the method was immunoSEQ multiplex PCR. The profile shows over 70,000 clones, about 94% of them singletons. The CDR3 totals 18 residues. Details on this clone: What it binds is not known.

The rearrangement uses TRBV21-1 and TRBJ2-7; TRBD1 is taken as the D call from the table, unchecked against the DNA. TRBV21-1 is a pseudogene locus. This specimen was unstimulated CD8+ T cells sorted from spleen or lymph node cells, taken before intestinal transplant. This TCR derives from a human donor who received an intestinal transplant. CDR3 protein: CASSPRGQGIGPSYEQYF. In DNA, the CDR3 is TGTGCCAGCAGCCCTCGCGGACAGGGAATCGGCCCCTCCTACGAGCAGTACTTC.